The T cell receptor beta chain described here comes from a study of cytomegalovirus exposure and HLA in healthy donors. This clone was seen only a few times. Vbeta (60) and Jbeta (13) primers were used in the PCR. Sequenced by immunoSEQ multiplex PCR; TCRdb stores in-frame clones only, minus some. The sample carries roughly 120,000 clones, under 90% recorded once. J lost 4 bases, V lost 5 bases, and 6 bases had no gene match. CDR1 and CDR2 (germline): MNHNS, SASEGT. There are 15 residues in the CDR3. Sample: PBMCs. The V gene is TRBV6-1, the J gene TRBJ1-5; 9 positions match TRBD1. The sequence was obtained from a woman aged 30 to 39 in good health and CMV-seronegative. The CDR3 DNA is TGTGCCAGCAGTCCGGGACAGGGCTCGAATCAGCCCCAGCATTTT. The encoded protein is CASSPGQGSNQPQHF.